This is a list of T cell receptor beta chains from one sample in a study of blood T cell repertoires in COVID-19. Clones were read by immunoSEQ multiplex PCR, and TCRdb kept only the in-frame ones, dropping some. Among 65,000 to 80,000 clones, over 75% were seen once, and the ten largest hold 11%. Sample: peripheral blood. The receptors shown here come from a man in his forties or fifties with acute or convalescent COVID-19. The CDR3 runs from the conserved cysteine through the conserved F or W. D genes are given only for firm matches. Some rows have no size entry. The others give once, few or many, or a class for an expanded clone.

j_gene: TRBJ2-2
abundance: once
v_gene: TRBV7-3
len: 13
d_gene: NA
CDR3nt: TGTGCCAGCAGCCCGACTAACACCGGGGAGCTGTTTTTT
CDR3aa: CASSPTNTGELFF

j_gene: TRBJ2-2
abundance: NA
v_gene: TRBV7-9
len: 14
d_gene: TRBD1
CDR3nt: TGTGCCAGCAGCTCCCGACAGGGGACCGGGGAGCTGTTTTTT
CDR3aa: CASSSRQGTGELFF

j_gene: TRBJ2-2
abundance: NA
v_gene: TRBV23-1
len: 17
d_gene: NA
CDR3nt: TGCGCCAGCAGTCAATCGAGGAGCTCGAAGAACACCGGGGAGCTGTTTTTT
CDR3aa: CASSQSRSSKNTGELFF

j_gene: TRBJ2-7
abundance: NA
v_gene: TRBV20-1
len: 12
d_gene: NA
CDR3nt: TGCAGTGCTAGTACAGGAGCCTACGAGCAGTACTTC
CDR3aa: CSASTGAYEQYF

j_gene: TRBJ1-3
abundance: NA
v_gene: TRBV9
len: 15
d_gene: TRBD1
CDR3nt: TGTGCCAGCAGCGGGGGGACAGGGTCTGGAAACACCATATATTTT
CDR3aa: CASSGGTGSGNTIYF

j_gene: TRBJ2-6
abundance: NA
v_gene: TRBV7-9
len: 15
d_gene: NA
CDR3nt: TGTGCCAGCTGCCAGGGCTGGTCTGGGGCCAACGTCCTGACTTTC
CDR3aa: CASCQGWSGANVLTF

j_gene: TRBJ1-4
abundance: NA
v_gene: TRBV27
len: 14
d_gene: NA
CDR3nt: TGTGCCAGCAGCCTCCGGGGGGAAGATGAAAAACTGTTTTTT
CDR3aa: CASSLRGEDEKLFF

j_gene: TRBJ1-4
abundance: NA
v_gene: TRBV2
len: 16
d_gene: NA
CDR3nt: TGTGCTAGCAGTGTAGAAGGGGCAGGGGAAAATGAAAAACTGTTTTTT
CDR3aa: CASSVEGAGENEKLFF

j_gene: TRBJ1-4
abundance: NA
v_gene: TRBV6-5
len: 15
d_gene: TRBD1
CDR3nt: TGTGCCAGCAGTCCACGCTGGGACAGAAATGAAAAACTGTTTTTT
CDR3aa: CASSPRWDRNEKLFF

j_gene: TRBJ1-2
abundance: once
v_gene: TRBV6-6
len: 15
d_gene: NA
CDR3nt: TGTGCCAGCAGTTACTCCCTGGGGGGGCGGAAGGGCTACACCTTC
CDR3aa: CASSYSLGGRKGYTF

j_gene: TRBJ1-5
abundance: NA
v_gene: TRBV7-8
len: 15
d_gene: NA
CDR3nt: TGTGCCAGCAGCTTACAGGGGAGCGGAAATCAGCCCCAGCATTTT
CDR3aa: CASSLQGSGNQPQHF

j_gene: TRBJ1-3
abundance: NA
v_gene: TRBV6-1
len: 17
d_gene: NA
CDR3nt: TGTGCCAGCAGTGAAGTTTGGGGGGGCGCGAGTGGAAACACCATATATTTT
CDR3aa: CASSEVWGGASGNTIYF

j_gene: TRBJ2-1
abundance: NA
v_gene: TRBV6-1
len: 16
d_gene: NA
CDR3nt: TGTGCCAGCAGTGAATATTGGACAGGAGGGTCCGATGAGCAGTTCTTC
CDR3aa: CASSEYWTGGSDEQFF

j_gene: TRBJ2-5
abundance: NA
v_gene: TRBV27
len: 14
d_gene: TRBD1
CDR3nt: TGTGCCAGCAGTCCCCGGACAGGAAAAGAGACCCAGTACTTC
CDR3aa: CASSPRTGKETQYF

j_gene: TRBJ2-7
abundance: NA
v_gene: TRBV5-1
len: 15
d_gene: NA
CDR3nt: TGCGCCAGCAGCTTGGCAGCAGGGTCTTCCTACGAGCAGTACTTC
CDR3aa: CASSLAAGSSYEQYF

j_gene: TRBJ1-6
abundance: NA
v_gene: TRBV9
len: 14
d_gene: TRBD1
CDR3nt: TGTGCCAGCAGCGCCGGGACAGGGGGTTCACCCCTCCACTTT
CDR3aa: CASSAGTGGSPLHF

j_gene: TRBJ2-6
abundance: NA
v_gene: TRBV19
len: 15
d_gene: NA
CDR3nt: TGTGCCAGTAGTCAAACAAGCTCTGGGGCCAACGTCCTGACTTTC
CDR3aa: CASSQTSSGANVLTF

j_gene: TRBJ1-6
abundance: NA
v_gene: TRBV9
len: 16
d_gene: NA
CDR3nt: TGTGCCAGCAGCACAGGACCGCGTACCTATAATTCACCCCTCCACTTT
CDR3aa: CASSTGPRTYNSPLHF

j_gene: TRBJ1-4
abundance: few
v_gene: TRBV7-9
len: 14
d_gene: NA
CDR3nt: TGTGCCAGCCGAGCGGGGGCTTCTAATGAAAAACTGTTTTTT
CDR3aa: CASRAGASNEKLFF

j_gene: TRBJ1-5
abundance: NA
v_gene: TRBV19
len: 15
d_gene: TRBD1
CDR3nt: TGTGCCAGTAGTATTGGGACAGGGCAAAGTCAGCCCCAGCATTTT
CDR3aa: CASSIGTGQSQPQHF

j_gene: TRBJ2-5
abundance: NA
v_gene: TRBV29-1
len: 11
d_gene: NA
CDR3nt: TGCAGCGTTGCAAGTGGCGAGACCCAGTACTTC
CDR3aa: CSVASGETQYF

j_gene: TRBJ2-7
abundance: NA
v_gene: TRBV19
len: 14
d_gene: TRBD1
CDR3nt: TGTGCCAGTAGTAACCGGGACAGGGAAGACGAGCAGTACTTC
CDR3aa: CASSNRDREDEQYF

j_gene: TRBJ2-7
abundance: NA
v_gene: TRBV5-4
len: 14
d_gene: NA
CDR3nt: TGTGCCAGCAGCCCCTCCCGACTGACCTACGAGCAGTACTTC
CDR3aa: CASSPSRLTYEQYF

j_gene: TRBJ2-1
abundance: NA
v_gene: TRBV24-1
len: 13
d_gene: NA
CDR3nt: TGTGCCACCAGTGACCTCAGGGATAATGAGCAGTTCTTC
CDR3aa: CATSDLRDNEQFF

j_gene: TRBJ1-5
abundance: NA
v_gene: TRBV5-1
len: 13
d_gene: NA
CDR3nt: TGCGCCAGCAGCCCAGAACCGAATCAGCCCCAGCATTTT
CDR3aa: CASSPEPNQPQHF

j_gene: TRBJ1-2
abundance: many
v_gene: TRBV29-1
len: 11
d_gene: TRBD1
CDR3nt: TGCAGCGAGCAGACAGGGTATGGCTACACCTTC
CDR3aa: CSEQTGYGYTF

j_gene: TRBJ2-2
abundance: NA
v_gene: TRBV4-2
len: 17
d_gene: TRBD2
CDR3nt: TGTGCCAGCAGCCAAGTCGGGACTAGCGGGGGTATCGGGGAGCTGTTTTTT
CDR3aa: CASSQVGTSGGIGELFF

j_gene: TRBJ2-7
abundance: NA
v_gene: TRBV28
len: 14
d_gene: TRBD2
CDR3nt: TGTGCCAGCAGGGGGAGCGGGAGCAAATACGAGCAGTACTTC
CDR3aa: CASRGSGSKYEQYF

j_gene: TRBJ1-6
abundance: NA
v_gene: TRBV28
len: 13
d_gene: NA
CDR3nt: TGTGCCAGCAGACAGCAGGGCGGTTCACCCCTCCACTTT
CDR3aa: CASRQQGGSPLHF

j_gene: TRBJ1-5
abundance: few
v_gene: TRBV7-2
len: 17
d_gene: TRBD1
CDR3nt: TGTGCCAGCAGCTTAGGGCAGGGGGGTAGTAGCAATCAGCCCCAGCATTTT
CDR3aa: CASSLGQGGSSNQPQHF

j_gene: TRBJ2-3
abundance: once
v_gene: TRBV19
len: 15
d_gene: TRBD2
CDR3nt: TGTGCCAGTAGTATCGGTGGGACTAACACAGATACGCAGTATTTT
CDR3aa: CASSIGGTNTDTQYF

j_gene: TRBJ1-6
abundance: NA
v_gene: TRBV19
len: 14
d_gene: TRBD1
CDR3nt: TGTGCCAGTACCGAAGGAGGGACAGTTTCACCCCTCCACTTT
CDR3aa: CASTEGGTVSPLHF

j_gene: TRBJ2-1
abundance: NA
v_gene: TRBV18
len: 16
d_gene: TRBD2
CDR3nt: TGTGCCAGCTCACCCCTGACTAGCGGATCCTACAATGAGCAGTTCTTC
CDR3aa: CASSPLTSGSYNEQFF

j_gene: TRBJ2-2
abundance: NA
v_gene: TRBV19
len: 14
d_gene: NA
CDR3nt: TGTGCCAGTAGTATAGTCCAAAACACCGGGGAGCTGTTTTTT
CDR3aa: CASSIVQNTGELFF

j_gene: TRBJ2-2
abundance: NA
v_gene: TRBV4-1
len: 21
d_gene: TRBD2
CDR3nt: TGCGCCAGCAGCCAAGCAATCCCGGGACTAAGTATAGTTCGGAACACCGGGGAGCTGTTTTTT
CDR3aa: CASSQAIPGLSIVRNTGELFF

j_gene: TRBJ2-7
abundance: NA
v_gene: TRBV7-2
len: 15
d_gene: TRBD1
CDR3nt: TGTGCCAGCAGCTTAGCTGGGACAGGCCTAGGGGAGCAGTACTTC
CDR3aa: CASSLAGTGLGEQYF

j_gene: TRBJ2-1
abundance: NA
v_gene: TRBV2
len: 14
d_gene: NA
CDR3nt: TGTGCCAGCAGTGCGGCTAGCGCGAGCAGTGAGCAGTTCTTC
CDR3aa: CASSAASASSEQFF

j_gene: TRBJ2-7
abundance: NA
v_gene: TRBV30
len: 11
d_gene: NA
CDR3nt: TGTGCCTGGAGTGACAAATACGAGCAGTACTTC
CDR3aa: CAWSDKYEQYF

j_gene: TRBJ1-6
abundance: NA
v_gene: TRBV4-2
len: 16
d_gene: TRBD1
CDR3nt: TGTGCCAGCAGCCAAGATAAGGAGACAGGGGTTTCACCCCTCCACTTT
CDR3aa: CASSQDKETGVSPLHF

j_gene: TRBJ2-3
abundance: NA
v_gene: TRBV7-3
len: 16
d_gene: TRBD2
CDR3nt: TGTGCCAGCAGCGCATTGGGACTAGCGGGCACAGATACGCAGTATTTT
CDR3aa: CASSALGLAGTDTQYF

j_gene: TRBJ1-1
abundance: NA
v_gene: TRBV11-2
len: 14
d_gene: NA
CDR3nt: TGTGCCAGCAGCTTAGATGGGTTTGGGGCCGAAGCTTTCTTT
CDR3aa: CASSLDGFGAEAFF

j_gene: TRBJ1-5
abundance: NA
v_gene: TRBV19
len: 16
d_gene: TRBD1
CDR3nt: TGTGCCAGTAGTACATGGACAGGGGATAGCAATCAGCCCCAGCATTTT
CDR3aa: CASSTWTGDSNQPQHF

j_gene: TRBJ2-1
abundance: NA
v_gene: TRBV6-2/TRBV6-3
len: 17
d_gene: TRBD2
CDR3nt: TGTGCCAGCAGTTCTCTAGCGGGAGGGGGATTCTACAATGAGCAGTTCTTC
CDR3aa: CASSSLAGGGFYNEQFF

j_gene: TRBJ2-7
abundance: NA
v_gene: TRBV4-3
len: 15
d_gene: TRBD1
CDR3nt: TGCGCCAGCAGCCAAGGACAGGGGACCACCTACGAGCAGTACTTC
CDR3aa: CASSQGQGTTYEQYF

j_gene: TRBJ2-5
abundance: NA
v_gene: TRBV7-9
len: 14
d_gene: TRBD2
CDR3nt: TGTGCCAGCAGCTTAGGGAGCGGGAGAGAGACCCAGTACTTC
CDR3aa: CASSLGSGRETQYF

j_gene: TRBJ1-3
abundance: NA
v_gene: TRBV3-1/TRBV3-2
len: 17
d_gene: NA
CDR3nt: TGTGCCAGCAGCCCCGGGCTAGGGGGATTGGCTGGAAACACCATATATTTT
CDR3aa: CASSPGLGGLAGNTIYF

j_gene: TRBJ1-4
abundance: NA
v_gene: TRBV11-2
len: 14
d_gene: NA
CDR3nt: TGTGCCAGCAGCCGGGACAACCGAGGTGAAAAACTGTTTTTT
CDR3aa: CASSRDNRGEKLFF

j_gene: TRBJ2-3
abundance: few
v_gene: TRBV9
len: 18
d_gene: TRBD2
CDR3nt: TGTGCCAGCAGCGTAGGCCTAGCGGTGACCCCTAGCACAGATACGCAGTATTTT
CDR3aa: CASSVGLAVTPSTDTQYF

j_gene: TRBJ2-5
abundance: NA
v_gene: TRBV10-2
len: 12
d_gene: NA
CDR3nt: TGCGCCAGCAGTGGTAATCCGGAGACCCAGTACTTC
CDR3aa: CASSGNPETQYF

j_gene: TRBJ1-2
abundance: NA
v_gene: TRBV12-3/TRBV12-4
len: 13
d_gene: NA
CDR3nt: TGTGCCAGCAGTTTACAGGGAACCTATGGCTACACCTTC
CDR3aa: CASSLQGTYGYTF

j_gene: TRBJ2-7
abundance: NA
v_gene: TRBV28
len: 13
d_gene: TRBD1
CDR3nt: TGTGCCAGCACCCGACAGGGCTCCTACGAGCAGTACTTC
CDR3aa: CASTRQGSYEQYF

j_gene: TRBJ1-1
abundance: NA
v_gene: TRBV11-3
len: 13
d_gene: NA
CDR3nt: TGTGCCAGCAGCTCCAGGGTGGGCACTGAAGCTTTCTTT
CDR3aa: CASSSRVGTEAFF

j_gene: TRBJ1-5
abundance: NA
v_gene: TRBV19
len: 16
d_gene: NA
CDR3nt: TGTGCCAGTAGTACACGATACGACAGGAACAATCAGCCCCAGCATTTT
CDR3aa: CASSTRYDRNNQPQHF

j_gene: TRBJ2-2
abundance: NA
v_gene: TRBV6-4
len: 16
d_gene: TRBD2
CDR3nt: TGTGCCAGCAGTGACTCCAGCGGGGGAGGTCCCGGGGAGCTGTTTTTT
CDR3aa: CASSDSSGGGPGELFF

j_gene: TRBJ1-5
abundance: NA
v_gene: TRBV18
len: 18
d_gene: NA
CDR3nt: TGTGCCAGCTCCCCTGAAGGGTGGGGCCTGGGGAGCAATCAGCCCCAGCATTTT
CDR3aa: CASSPEGWGLGSNQPQHF

j_gene: TRBJ1-4
abundance: NA
v_gene: TRBV19
len: 15
d_gene: TRBD1
CDR3nt: TGTGCCAGTAGTACCCAGAGACAGGGAAATGAAAAACTGTTTTTT
CDR3aa: CASSTQRQGNEKLFF

j_gene: TRBJ2-2
abundance: NA
v_gene: TRBV10-3
len: 16
d_gene: TRBD1
CDR3nt: TGTGCCATCAGTGAGAAAACAGGGGTGCGTACCGGGGAGCTGTTTTTT
CDR3aa: CAISEKTGVRTGELFF

j_gene: TRBJ1-2
abundance: NA
v_gene: TRBV19
len: 13
d_gene: NA
CDR3nt: TGTGCCAGTAGTATAAGGGGGGGATCTGGCTACACCTTC
CDR3aa: CASSIRGGSGYTF

j_gene: TRBJ2-7
abundance: NA
v_gene: TRBV4-2
len: 13
d_gene: NA
CDR3nt: TGTGCCAGCAGCCAAGAACACTCCTACGAGCAGTACTTC
CDR3aa: CASSQEHSYEQYF